This TCR beta chain was observed in a study of T cell changes during pregnancy in multiple sclerosis. Clones were read by immunoSEQ multiplex PCR, and TCRdb kept only the in-frame ones, dropping some. Of some 54,000 clones listed, 94% are singletons. The CDR3 extends over 15 amino acids. The germline CDR1 and CDR2 sequences are SEHNR and FQNEAQ (reference sequence). V lost 5 bases and J lost 2; bases outside the gene matches: 6. The chain employs TRBV7-9 and TRBJ2-5, with 9 bases aligning to TRBD1. Sequenced here: CD8+ T cells from peripheral blood mononuclear cells, sampled in the third trimester of pregnancy. The sequence was obtained from a female donor with multiple sclerosis, enrolled in a pregnancy study. The CDR3 region has the DNA TGTGCCAGCAGCACACGGACAGGGGAACAAGAGACCCAGTACTTC. Translation: CASSTRTGEQETQYF.